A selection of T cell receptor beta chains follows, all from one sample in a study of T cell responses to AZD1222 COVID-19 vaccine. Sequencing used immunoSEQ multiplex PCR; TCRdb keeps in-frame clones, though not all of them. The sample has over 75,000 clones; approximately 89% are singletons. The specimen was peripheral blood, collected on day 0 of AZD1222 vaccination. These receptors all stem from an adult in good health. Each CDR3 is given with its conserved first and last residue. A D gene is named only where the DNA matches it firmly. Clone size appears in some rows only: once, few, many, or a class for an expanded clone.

TGTGCCTGGAGTGTATACAGGGGGCCTGGAAACACCATATATTTT | CAWSVYRGPGNTIYF | TRBJ1-3 | TRBV30 | - | TRBD1
TGTGCCATCAGTGAATCCGGAGACTATGGCTACACCTTC | CAISESGDYGYTF | TRBJ1-2 | TRBV10-3 | - | -
TGTGCCAGCACCTCCGGGTTGGGAGTGCGATACGAGCAGTACTTC | CASTSGLGVRYEQYF | TRBJ2-7 | TRBV6-5 | - | -
TGTGCCAGCAGGTTGAGAAGGGCCGGAACCGGGGAGCTGTTTTTT | CASRLRRAGTGELFF | TRBJ2-2 | TRBV9 | - | -
TGTGCCAGCAGCTTAGGGGCCTCGGAGGAGCAGTTCTTC | CASSLGASEEQFF | TRBJ2-1 | TRBV11-3 | - | -
TGTGCCAGCAGCTTAGCCCCGGGGGCTAACACTGAAGCTTTCTTT | CASSLAPGANTEAFF | TRBJ1-1 | TRBV7-9 | - | -
TGTGCCAGCAGCCCCCGGAGGGACACCGGGGAGCTGTTTTTT | CASSPRRDTGELFF | TRBJ2-2 | TRBV6-6 | few | -
TGCGCCAGCAGCCAAGATATTATTGGGGTTCTCTCCTACGAGCAGTACTTC | CASSQDIIGVLSYEQYF | TRBJ2-7 | TRBV4-1 | - | -
TGTGCCAGCAGCCCCCAAAGGTTTGAAGCTTTCTTT | CASSPQRFEAFF | TRBJ1-1 | TRBV7-9 | - | -
TGTGCCAGCAGTATAGCGGGGGGGTTAGATACGCAGTATTTT | CASSIAGGLDTQYF | TRBJ2-3 | TRBV6-5 | - | TRBD2
TGTGCCACCGAGCGGGGAGGTGAGACCCAGTACTTC | CATERGGETQYF | TRBJ2-5 | TRBV2 | - | TRBD2
TGTGCTAGTGGTTTGTACCTCGGACAGGGGGCTCCCTACGAGCAGTACTTC | CASGLYLGQGAPYEQYF | TRBJ2-7 | TRBV12-5 | - | TRBD1
TGTGCCAGCAGCCCGAGGTCCGCTTATGGCTACACCTTC | CASSPRSAYGYTF | TRBJ1-2 | TRBV5-6 | - | -
TGTGCCAGCAGGGGTTCGGTCTACGAGCAGTACTTC | CASRGSVYEQYF | TRBJ2-7 | TRBV12-3/TRBV12-4 | - | -
TGTGCCAGCAGCTTATACAGCACCCCCTACGAGCAGTACTTC | CASSLYSTPYEQYF | TRBJ2-7 | TRBV7-2 | - | -
TGTGCCAGCAGCCTCTTAGGTGGGGTAGGGGCCAACGTCCTGACTTTC | CASSLLGGVGANVLTF | TRBJ2-6 | TRBV3-1/TRBV3-2 | - | -
TGCGCCAGCACCTCCGGGACAGGGGGCTATGAGCAGTTCTTC | CASTSGTGGYEQFF | TRBJ2-1 | TRBV5-1 | - | TRBD1
TGTGCCATCAGAGGGACAGCGAACACTGAAGCTTTCTTT | CAIRGTANTEAFF | TRBJ1-1 | TRBV10-3 | - | TRBD1
TGTGCCAGCAGCCAAGAGGTAAGAGCGGGAGCGGGGGAGCAGTTCTTC | CASSQEVRAGAGEQFF | TRBJ2-1 | TRBV4-2 | few | TRBD2
TGCGCCAGCGGACTAGCGGGAGGGCTCGACACCGGGGAGCTGTTTTTT | CASGLAGGLDTGELFF | TRBJ2-2 | TRBV5-1 | - | TRBD2
TGTGCCAGCAGTGAGGGGTACAATGAGCAGTTCTTC | CASSEGYNEQFF | TRBJ2-1 | TRBV6-2/TRBV6-3 | - | -
TGTGCCAGCAGTTCCTCAGTGATTGAAGCTTTCTTT | CASSSSVIEAFF | TRBJ1-1 | TRBV28 | - | -
TGTGCCAGCAGCTCCCGGCAGGGGGCTCTTGGACCCCTCCACTTT | CASSSRQGALGPLHF | TRBJ1-6 | TRBV11-2 | - | TRBD1
TGTGCCATCAGTGAGGGACGCTCCACAGATACGCAGTATTTT | CAISEGRSTDTQYF | TRBJ2-3 | TRBV10-3 | - | -
TGCGCCAGCAGCATCGGGACAGTGAACACCGGGGAGCTGTTTTTT | CASSIGTVNTGELFF | TRBJ2-2 | TRBV5-1 | - | TRBD1